These 5 T cell receptor beta chains share one sample of origin, sequenced in a study of blood T cell repertoires in COVID-19. The protocol was immunoSEQ multiplex PCR, while the TCRdb copy is restricted to in-frame clones and leaves out a portion. The data show about 180,000 clones, under 85% seen once. Source material: peripheral blood. All receptors come from a woman aged 65 to 85 with COVID-19, enrolled during active disease.

V and J are TRBV5-5 and TRBJ2-7, with D perhaps matching TRBD2 (6 bases). Germline V CDR1 and CDR2: SGHKS, YYEKEE (reference sequence). Trimming stripped 1 base from V and 1 base from J, with 9 bases between. The CDR3 is 14 amino acids. CDR3 coding DNA: TGTGCCAGCAGCTTGTACGGGAGTTCCTACGAGCAGTACTTC. Amino acid sequence: CASSLYGSSYEQYF.

This sequence joins TRBV4-1 and TRBJ2-7; the match to TRBD1 covers 8 bases. The V and J ends lost 0 bases and 0 bases, in that order; junction bases with no gene match: 4. This CDR3 comprises 16 residues. Germline V gene lookup returns CDR1 MGHRA and CDR2 YSYEKL. The CDR3 is CASSQEQGQGSYEQYF. The CDR3 nucleotides read TGCGCCAGCAGCCAAGAGCAAGGACAGGGCTCCTACGAGCAGTACTTC.

V gene TRBV28 combines with J gene TRBJ1-4, with D maybe TRBD1 (5 bases). The CDR3 is 16 residues long. Trimming stripped 7 bases from V and 4 bases from J, with 19 bases between. CDR1 is MDHEN, CDR2 SYDVKM, per germline. For the CDR3, the DNA is TGTGCCAGCAAACCGTACGCGGGGGTAAGTAATGAAAAACTGTTTTTT. Its translation: CASKPYAGVSNEKLFF.

This clone was seen at least ten times. The CDR3 loop reads CASSQGDRGDSPLHF. CDR3 DNA sequence: TGTGCCAGCAGCCAAGGGGACAGGGGTGATTCACCCCTCCACTTT. The chain employs TRBV3-1 (or the pseudogene TRBV3-2) and TRBJ1-6, with 10 bases matching TRBD1. Germline V lookup: CDR1 LGHDT, CDR2 YNNKEL (reference sequence). This CDR3 comprises 15 residues. The trim removed 1 base at V and 8 bases at J, leaving 2 bases unmatched.

The CDR3 here is CASSLWPPGQGRENIQYF. The DNA of the CDR3 is TGTGCCAGCAGTTTATGGCCCCCGGGACAGGGTAGGGAAAACATTCAGTACTTC. The rearrangement joins TRBV28 to TRBJ2-4, with TRBD1 identical over 9 bases. Germline trimming cut 0 bases from V and 5 bases from J; bases unmatched to any gene: 11. The CDR3 sequence is 18 residues long. CDR1 MDHEN and CDR2 SYDVKM come from the germline V gene.